The entry that follows covers one T cell receptor beta chain sequence. Its antigen remains unidentified. The data were obtained in a study of T cell responses to AZD1222 COVID-19 vaccine. Study findings and constraints: Donors were largely white British and mainly female; clonal diversity was possibly underestimated. CD4 TCRs covered the whole spike, strongest at regions 160-218 and 743-854.

The analysis combined second doses at about 4 or about 12 weeks. Some clones are missing from TCRdb's copy, which holds only in-frame ones; the method was immunoSEQ multiplex PCR. The sample has approximately 210,000 clones; 91% are singletons. The TCR comes from an adult who received the AZD1222 COVID-19 vaccine. The sequencing here drew on peripheral blood, taken 28 days after the second AZD1222 dose.

The CDR3: CASSFSLGGELFF. The DNA of the CDR3 is TGTGCCAGCAGCTTCTCCCTGGGTGGGGAGCTGTTTTTT. J is TRBJ2-2 and V is TRBV7-2; D remains unclear. CDR1 is SGHTA and CDR2 is FQGNSA in the germline V gene. The CDR3 loop spans 13 amino acids. With 3 bases removed from V and 8 bases from J, the gap between germline ends came to 10 bases.